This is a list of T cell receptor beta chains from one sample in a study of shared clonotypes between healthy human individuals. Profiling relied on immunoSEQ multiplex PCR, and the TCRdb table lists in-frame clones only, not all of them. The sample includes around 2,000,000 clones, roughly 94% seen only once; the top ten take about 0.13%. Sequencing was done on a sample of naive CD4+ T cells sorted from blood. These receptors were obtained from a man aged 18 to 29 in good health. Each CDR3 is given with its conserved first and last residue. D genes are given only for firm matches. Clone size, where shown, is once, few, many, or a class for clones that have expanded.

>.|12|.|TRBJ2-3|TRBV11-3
TGTGCCAGCAGCTTAGATCGATATACGCAGTATTTT
CASSLDRYTQYF
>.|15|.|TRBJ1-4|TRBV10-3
TGTGCCATCAGTGACCGCAGGGCTGATAATGAAAAACTGTTTTTT
CAISDRRADNEKLFF
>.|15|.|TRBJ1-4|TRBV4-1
TGCGCCAGCAGCCAAGAACGGGCAAGAGGGGAAAAACTGTTTTTT
CASSQERARGEKLFF
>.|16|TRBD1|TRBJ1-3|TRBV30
TGTGCCTGGAGTGTATCCAGGACAGGGGATGGAAACACCATATATTTT
CAWSVSRTGDGNTIYF
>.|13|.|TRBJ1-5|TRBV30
TGTGCCTGGAGTCCCAGGGACAATCAGCCCCAGCATTTT
CAWSPRDNQPQHF
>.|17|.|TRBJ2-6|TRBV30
TGTGCCTGGAGTCTACCGGGGCGAGGATCTGGGGCCAACGTCCTGACTTTC
CAWSLPGRGSGANVLTF
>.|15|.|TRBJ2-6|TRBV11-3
TGTGCCAGCAGTCCGCTAGTATCTGGGGCCAACGTCCTGACTTTC
CASSPLVSGANVLTF
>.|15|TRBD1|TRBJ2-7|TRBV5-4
TGTGCCAGCAGCTTTTGGGACAGGGAGATCTACGAGCAGTACTTC
CASSFWDREIYEQYF
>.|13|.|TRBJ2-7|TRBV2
TGTGCCAGCAGCCGGACATTGAACTACGAGCAGTACTTC
CASSRTLNYEQYF
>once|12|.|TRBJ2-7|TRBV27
TGTGCCAGCGGTCGGACGCTGCACGAGCAGTACTTC
CASGRTLHEQYF
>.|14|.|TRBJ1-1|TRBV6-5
TGTGCCAGCAGTCCCAGGGGAATGAACACTGAAGCTTTCTTT
CASSPRGMNTEAFF
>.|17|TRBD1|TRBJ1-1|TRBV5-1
TGCGCCAGCAGCACACAAGGACAGGGGACCTCCGGGGCTGAAGCTTTCTTT
CASSTQGQGTSGAEAFF
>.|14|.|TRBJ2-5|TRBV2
TGTGCCAGCAGGGATGGGGGGTCGGGGGAGACCCAGTACTTC
CASRDGGSGETQYF
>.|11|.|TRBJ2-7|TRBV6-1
TGTGCCAGCAGTCACAGTGGCGAGCAGTACTTC
CASSHSGEQYF
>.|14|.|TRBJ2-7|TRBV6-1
TGTGCCAGCAGTGTGGAACAGGCAAGCTACGAGCAGTACTTC
CASSVEQASYEQYF
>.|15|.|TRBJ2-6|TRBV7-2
TGTGCCAGCACATTTTTTTCCCCTGGGGCCAACGTCCTGACTTTC
CASTFFSPGANVLTF
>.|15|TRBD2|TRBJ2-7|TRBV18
TGTGCCAGCTCACTGGGAAGCGGGAGCTCCTACGAGCAGTACTTC
CASSLGSGSSYEQYF
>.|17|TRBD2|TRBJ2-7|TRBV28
TGTGCCAGCAGTTTAGTCCGAGGGAGCGGGGGGTCGTACGAGCAGTACTTC
CASSLVRGSGGSYEQYF
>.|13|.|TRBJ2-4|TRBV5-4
TGTGCCAGCAGCCGCCAGGGGGAGGACATTCAGTACTTC
CASSRQGEDIQYF
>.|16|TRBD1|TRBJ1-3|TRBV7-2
TGTGCCAGCAGCCCAAACAGGGGAATTTTTGGAAACACCATATATTTT
CASSPNRGIFGNTIYF
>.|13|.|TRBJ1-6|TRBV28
TGTGCCAGCAACCCCACAGGCAATTCACCCCTCCACTTT
CASNPTGNSPLHF
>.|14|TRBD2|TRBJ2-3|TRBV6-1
TGTGCCAGCAGGACTAGCGGAAGCACAGATACGCAGTATTTT
CASRTSGSTDTQYF
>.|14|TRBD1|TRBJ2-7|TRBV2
TGTGCCAGCAGTGGACAGGGTAGCCCCTACGAGCAGTACTTC
CASSGQGSPYEQYF
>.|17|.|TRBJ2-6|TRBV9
TGTGCCAGCAGCGCCCGGACAGTCCTCTCTGGGGCCAACGTCCTGACTTTC
CASSARTVLSGANVLTF
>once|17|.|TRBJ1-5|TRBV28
TGTGCCAGCAGTTTTACAGGGTGGAGGTATAGCAATCAGCCCCAGCATTTT
CASSFTGWRYSNQPQHF
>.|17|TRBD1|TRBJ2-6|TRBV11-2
TGTGCCAGCAGCATCACAGGGGGACGCTCTGGGGCCAACGTCCTGACTTTC
CASSITGGRSGANVLTF
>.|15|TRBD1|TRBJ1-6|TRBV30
TGTGCCTGGACCATTCGGACAGGAGGGGGTTCACCCCTCCACTTT
CAWTIRTGGGSPLHF
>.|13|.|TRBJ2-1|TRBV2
TGTGCCAGCGCGACTAACTCCTACAATGAGCAGTTCTTC
CASATNSYNEQFF
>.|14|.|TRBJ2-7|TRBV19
TGTGCCACCACCACCAGCGGACTTTCCTACGAGCAGTACTTC
CATTTSGLSYEQYF
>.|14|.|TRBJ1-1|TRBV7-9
TGTGCCAGCAGCCCCGACAGGCCTGGCACTGAAGCTTTCTTT
CASSPDRPGTEAFF
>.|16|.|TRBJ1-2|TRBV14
TGTGCCAGCAGCCATCAGGGCAGGGGACCATCTTTTGGCTACACCTTC
CASSHQGRGPSFGYTF
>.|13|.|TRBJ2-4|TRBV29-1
TGCAGCGTTGTTAGGCCGTTGGGGGACATTCAGTACTTC
CSVVRPLGDIQYF
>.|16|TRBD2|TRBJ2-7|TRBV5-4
TGTGCCAGCAGCGCGGAACTAGCGGCATCTTCCTACGAGCAGTACTTC
CASSAELAASSYEQYF
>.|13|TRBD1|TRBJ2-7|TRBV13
TGTGCCAGCGGCCAGGGGGATCTGGGCGAGCAGTACTTC
CASGQGDLGEQYF
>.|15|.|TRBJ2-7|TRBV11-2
TGTGCCAGCAGACCTACAGGGCAGGGTAAAGGCGAGCAGTACTTC
CASRPTGQGKGEQYF
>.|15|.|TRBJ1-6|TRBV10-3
TGTGCCATCAGTGGGTCCAGGGGATATGATTCACCCCTCCACTTT
CAISGSRGYDSPLHF
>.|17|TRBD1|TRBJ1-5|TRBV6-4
TGTGCCAGAAGGATATCGGGCAGGGGGTTAGGCAATCAGCCCCAGCATTTT
CARRISGRGLGNQPQHF
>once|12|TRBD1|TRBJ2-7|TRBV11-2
TGTGCCAGCAGCCGAGACAGGGACGAGCAGTACTTC
CASSRDRDEQYF
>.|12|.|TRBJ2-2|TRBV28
TGTGCCAGCGGGTTGAACACCGGGGAGCTGTTTTTT
CASGLNTGELFF
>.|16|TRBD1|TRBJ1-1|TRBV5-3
TGTGCCAGAACCACCGGACAGGGGGCTCCCGCCCTCCGCGCAGGCTTT
CARTTGQGAPALRAGF
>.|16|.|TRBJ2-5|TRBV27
TGTGCCAGCAGTTTACGGTCCCAGGGGTGGGGAGAGACCCAGTACTTC
CASSLRSQGWGETQYF
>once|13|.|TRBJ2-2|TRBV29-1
TGCAGCGTTGGTTTTGGGGGGACCGGGGAGCTGTTTTTT
CSVGFGGTGELFF
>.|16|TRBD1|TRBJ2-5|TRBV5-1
TGCGCCAGCAGCTTGCTGACAGGGAAAGGACAAGAGACCCAGTACTTC
CASSLLTGKGQETQYF
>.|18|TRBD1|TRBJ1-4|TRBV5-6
TGTGCCAGCAGCTCGATGGGACAGGTGGGATCAACTAATGAAAAACTGTTTTTT
CASSSMGQVGSTNEKLFF